The 7 T cell receptor beta chains listed next were all sequenced from one sample in a study of blood T cell repertoires in COVID-19. The data were produced by immunoSEQ multiplex PCR, yet TCRdb's version contains in-frame clones alone and is incomplete. Of around 150,000 clones in the sample, around nine tenths were seen once. Sequenced input: peripheral blood. These receptors were collected from a woman in her thirties or forties with acute or convalescent COVID-19.

The CDR3 region is CASSLDRIYQPQHF. CDR3 in DNA: TGTGCCAGCAGTTTAGACAGGATTTATCAGCCCCAGCATTTT. V and J are TRBV28 and TRBJ1-5, with D tentatively TRBD1 (6 bases). This CDR3 is built from 14 residues. Per germline, CDR1 MDHEN and CDR2 SYDVKM. V lost 2 bases to trimming and J lost 5 bases, with 10 bases between them.

The chain combines TRBV28 with TRBJ1-5; D is unclear. This CDR3 is 15 amino acids long. Germline CDR1 and CDR2: MDHEN and SYDVKM. V was shortened by 7 bases and J by 4 bases, with 17 bases between the two germline ends. CDR3 nucleotides: TGTGCCAGCACCCCAAGGAGAACTAGGAATCAGCCCCAGCATTTT. Translating it yields CASTPRRTRNQPQHF. Variable domain in full (rest from reference TRBV28 and TRBJ1-5): DVKVTQSSRYLVKRTGEKVFLECVQDMDHENMFWYRQDPGLGLRLIYFSYDVKMKEKGDIPEGYSVSREKKERFSLILESASTNQTSMYLCASTPRRTRNQPQHFGDGTRLSIL.

The rearrangement uses TRBV30 and TRBJ1-4; 7 bases match TRBD1. The CDR3 has 13 residues. Germline V CDR1 and CDR2: GTSNPN, SVGIG (reference sequence). V was pared by 6 bases and J by 7 bases, with 8 bases of the junction left unmatched. CDR3 region: CACNRQGSEKLFF. CDR3 DNA: TGTGCCTGCAATCGACAGGGAAGTGAAAAACTGTTTTTT.

The CDR3 here is CASSPLAGGPREQYF. Written as DNA, the CDR3 is TGTGCCAGCAGCCCACTAGCGGGAGGGCCCCGGGAGCAGTACTTC. The V gene is TRBV9, the J gene TRBJ2-7; 13 positions agree with TRBD2. Germline V CDR1 and CDR2: SGDLS, YYNGEE. This CDR3 comprises 15 residues. The V and J ends lost 4 bases and 7 bases, in that order; junction bases with no gene match: 8.

This CDR3 reads CASSPRTVYLNTEAFF. In DNA form, the CDR3 reads TGTGCCAGCAGCCCAAGGACAGTCTACCTTAACACTGAAGCTTTCTTT. V is TRBV9 and J is TRBJ1-1; TRBD1 is a possible D gene (6 bases). Trimming took off 4 bases at V and 2 bases at J, with 18 bases between the two ends. The CDR3 is 16 residues long. Germline values: CDR1 SGDLS, CDR2 YYNGEE.

The V gene is TRBV21-1, the J gene TRBJ1-3. TRBV21-1 is described as a pseudogene. The CDR3 has 16 residues. CDR3 sequence (DNA): TGTGCCAGCAGCCCGGGGGGGGGAAGGGCTGGAAACACCATATATTTT. It encodes CASSPGGGRAGNTIYF.

This clone has more than one count but fewer than ten. This rearrangement joins TRBV10-1 to TRBJ1-2; no firm D call. Germline V lookup: CDR1 WNHNN, CDR2 SYGVQD (reference sequence). Trimming removed 8 bases from V and 2 bases from J, with 12 bases in between. CDR3 length: 13 residues. The CDR3 here is CASSPIPNYGYTF. For the CDR3, the DNA is TGCGCCAGCTCACCTATCCCCAACTATGGCTACACCTTC.